Sequencing of this T cell receptor (beta chain) was carried out in a study of T cells in Graves' hyperthyroidism and ophthalmopathy. The V end was cut by 8 bases, the J end by 5 bases, with 15 bases between. This CDR3 contains 13 residues. CDR1 and CDR2 (germline): SNHLY, FYNNEI. TCR beta CDR3 sequences were amplified from RNA transcripts. The TCR CDR3 first-round RT-PCR relied on the HTBI primer set. TCRdb used MiXCR to reprocess the multiplex PCR reads, holding one entry per CDR3 protein. The sample holds hundreds of thousands of distinct CDR3 sequences, roughly 13% seen once. This clonotype was picked up many times.

The source is a man aged 50-60 years with Graves' ophthalmopathy. The sequencing sample was made of blood. The V and J genes are TRBV2 and TRBJ1-1; D may be TRBD1 (6 bases). The DNA for the CDR3 is TGTGCCAGCGGAGACAGGAGTGGAACTGAAGCTTTCTTT. Residues: CASGDRSGTEAFF.